The 11 T cell receptor beta chains below all came from one sample that was sequenced in a study of graft-versus-host responses after intestinal transplantation. Processing was applied to graft tissue in order to liberate intraepithelial and lamina propria lymphocytes. TCRdb's copy holds only in-frame clones and misses some; the assay was immunoSEQ multiplex PCR. Among about 4,400 clones, approximately 70% were seen once, and the ten largest hold approximately 8%. Sequenced here: ileum tissue, sampled 17 days after transplant. Receptors originate from a human patient who received an intestinal transplant, so some T cells may come from the graft donor.

This clone has only one observation. V gene TRBV6-5 combines with J gene TRBJ1-5; D gene ambiguous. The CDR3 has 15 residues. Per the germline V gene, CDR1 is MNHEY and CDR2 is SVGAGI. V shed 2 bases and J shed 1 base, with 9 bases lying between them. The CDR3 region is CASSYRGRSNQPQHF. CDR3 nucleotide sequence: TGTGCCAGCAGTTACCGGGGTAGGAGCAATCAGCCCCAGCATTTT.

This chain links TRBV2 with TRBJ1-4, with 7 bases fitting TRBD1. CDR3 length equals 18 residues. The J segment lost 8 bases and the V segment lost 5 bases, leaving 20 bases of the junction unmatched. CDR1 and CDR2 (germline): SNHLY, FYNNEI. The CDR3 protein is CASSFPTGLRGGIEKLFF. The DNA for the CDR3 is TGTGCCAGCAGTTTTCCGACAGGGCTAAGAGGTGGAATCGAAAAACTGTTTTTT.

The CDR3 coding sequence is TGCGCCAGCAGCTTGGGGGGGGGCACTGAAGCTTTCTTT. It codes for CASSLGGGTEAFF. This chain links TRBV5-1 with TRBJ1-1; a possible D gene is TRBD1 (5 bases). The CDR3 totals 13 residues. V lost 0 bases and J 4 bases, leaving 7 bases between the germline ends. Germline CDR1 is SGHRS and CDR2 is YFSETQ.

The chain combines TRBV6-6 with TRBJ2-5, with 8 bases that match TRBD1. The CDR3 loop spans 15 amino acids. V gave up 6 bases and J gave up 5 bases; unmatched junction bases: 11. Per germline, CDR1 MNHNY and CDR2 SVGAGI (reference sequence). The DNA for the CDR3 is TGTGCCAGCAGCAACGAGGCAGGGGGCCGGGAGACCCAGTACTTC. Translating gives CASSNEAGGRETQYF.

The genes are TRBV11-2 and TRBJ1-3, with no clear D. From germline, CDR1 is SGHAT and CDR2 FQNNGV. The CDR3 totals 13 residues. Trimming took 2 bases from V and 5 from J, leaving 7 bases between them. Here the CDR3 reads CASSLSSRNTIYF. CDR3 bases: TGTGCCAGCAGCTTATCATCTAGAAACACCATATATTTT.

The chain employs TRBV19 and TRBJ2-3; TRBD1 is a possible D gene (5 bases). Germline V gene sequence: CDR1 LNHDA, CDR2 SQIVND (reference sequence). This CDR3 is 13 amino acids long. Trimming took off 3 bases at V and 6 bases at J, with 10 bases between the two ends. In nucleotides, the CDR3 is TGTGCCAGTAGTATTTTTGGGGCGGATACGCAGTATTTT. Translation: CASSIFGADTQYF.

The chain combines TRBV7-6 with TRBJ1-3, with a possible D match to TRBD1 (6 bases). The CDR3 has 15 residues. Trimming removed 6 bases at V and 2 bases at J, with 14 bases between. Germline CDR1 is SGHVS and CDR2 is FNYEAQ. This chain's CDR3 is CASSQGTGTGNTIYF. The CDR3 coding sequence is TGTGCCAGCAGTCAAGGTACAGGGACTGGAAACACCATATATTTT.

The genes are TRBV5-1 and TRBJ2-3, with 8 bases lining up with TRBD2. Germline V CDR1 and CDR2: SGHRS, YFSETQ. The junction had 12 bases not matched to a gene; V was cut back by 6 bases and J by 3 bases. The CDR3 has 16 residues. DNA for the CDR3: TGCGCCAGCACCCCACCCACGGGGGGGGGTACAGATACGCAGTATTTT. As protein: CASTPPTGGGTDTQYF.

The chain links TRBV30 to TRBJ1-2; 10 positions agree with TRBD1. The germline V gene encodes CDR1 GTSNPN and CDR2 SVGIG (reference sequence). This CDR3 is built from 12 residues. CDR3 sequence reads: CASSGTGVGYTF. The CDR3 nucleotides are TGTGCTTCATCCGGGACAGGGGTTGGCTACACCTTC.

The J gene is TRBJ2-3, the V gene TRBV6-1, with 9 bases matching TRBD1. Germline assignment: CDR1 MNHNS and CDR2 SASEGT. Losses at the gene ends were 4 bases for V and 0 bases for J; bases not matched to a gene: 2. The CDR3 is made up of 15 amino acids. DNA for the CDR3: TGTGCCAGCAGTGTACAGGGGGCTAGCACAGATACGCAGTATTTT. Its protein is CASSVQGASTDTQYF.

The chain uses TRBV7-9 and TRBJ1-1; 8 nucleotides match TRBD1. Germline V gene sequence: CDR1 SEHNR, CDR2 FQNEAQ (reference sequence). V lost 2 bases, J lost 4 bases, and 9 bases stayed unmatched. This CDR3 has 16 amino acids. The CDR3 is CASSLSPGGSRTEAFF. The DNA of the CDR3 is TGTGCCAGCAGCTTATCCCCAGGGGGCAGTCGCACTGAAGCTTTCTTT.